The clone carrying this T cell receptor beta chain was observed a handful of times. Its antigen is as yet unknown. CDR1 and CDR2 (germline): MNHEY, SMNVEV (reference sequence). The CDR3 consists of 12 residues. Trimming removed 8 bases at V and 2 bases at J, with 10 bases between. The sample comes from a study of CD8+ T cells in alopecia areata. Overall study context: For 6 to 18 months, tofacitinib was taken, and 6 months off drug followed. Study outcomes and limitations: Greater clonality was observed in lesional scalp samples, especially alopecia totalis/universalis, versus normal scalp.

Once RNA had been extracted, it was reverse transcribed into cDNA to act as the sequencing template. Sequenced by immunoSEQ multiplex PCR; TCRdb stores in-frame clones only, minus some. The sample yields 140,000 to 150,000 clones, roughly 44% seen once. Both peripheral blood and punch biopsies of lesional scalp skin were obtained from patients who had alopecia areata. This clonotype originated in a human donor with alopecia areata. Sequencing input: CD4+ T cells sorted from blood. The chain has TRBV27 and TRBJ2-7; D not certain. The CDR3 DNA reads as TGTGCCAGCCGAACCAAAACCTACGAGCAGTACTTC. The encoded protein is CASRTKTYEQYF.